The rows below give T cell receptor beta chains drawn from one sample of a study of blood T cell repertoires in COVID-19. Measured with immunoSEQ multiplex PCR; TCRdb has only the in-frame clones, and not every one. The sample shows around 99,000 clones, around 81% of them seen only once. The sample was peripheral blood. The receptor set was obtained from a man aged 50 or older who had recovered from COVID-19. The CDR3 runs from the conserved cysteine through the conserved F or W. Fields, in order: clone size, J gene, CDR3 length, D gene, V gene, CDR3 DNA, CDR3 protein. D genes are given only for firm matches. Not every row has a clone size; where given, it reads once, few, many or a size class.

clone size: NA
J gene: TRBJ1-5
CDR3 length: 12
D gene: NA
V gene: TRBV15
CDR3 DNA: TGTGCCACCAGCCAGGGTTATCAGCCCCAGCATTTT
CDR3 protein: CATSQGYQPQHF

clone size: NA
J gene: TRBJ2-1
CDR3 length: 14
D gene: TRBD2
V gene: TRBV24-1
CDR3 DNA: TGTGCCACCAGTCCGGGGGGTTGGTACAATGAGCAGTTCTTC
CDR3 protein: CATSPGGWYNEQFF

clone size: NA
J gene: TRBJ2-1
CDR3 length: 15
D gene: NA
V gene: TRBV5-1
CDR3 DNA: TGCGCCAGCAGCTTGAGGCGGAGCTCCTACAATGAGCAGTTCTTC
CDR3 protein: CASSLRRSSYNEQFF

clone size: NA
J gene: TRBJ2-1
CDR3 length: 12
D gene: NA
V gene: TRBV20-1
CDR3 DNA: TGCAGTGCTAGTTTGACTTACAATGAGCAGTTCTTC
CDR3 protein: CSASLTYNEQFF

clone size: NA
J gene: TRBJ1-5
CDR3 length: 14
D gene: TRBD1
V gene: TRBV3-1/TRBV3-2
CDR3 DNA: TGTGCCAGCAGCCACGGGGACAGTATGAGGCCCCAGCATTTT
CDR3 protein: CASSHGDSMRPQHF

clone size: NA
J gene: TRBJ1-2
CDR3 length: 14
D gene: TRBD1
V gene: TRBV30
CDR3 DNA: TGTGCCTGGAGTGGCGGGACAGGGGTCAAAGGCTACACCTTC
CDR3 protein: CAWSGGTGVKGYTF

clone size: NA
J gene: TRBJ2-7
CDR3 length: 13
D gene: NA
V gene: TRBV12-3/TRBV12-4
CDR3 DNA: TGTGCCAGCAGGCGGGACAGCTCCTACGAGCAGTACTTC
CDR3 protein: CASRRDSSYEQYF

clone size: NA
J gene: TRBJ2-7
CDR3 length: 17
D gene: TRBD2
V gene: TRBV7-6
CDR3 DNA: TGTGCCAGCAGCTTCCTACCAGCTAGCGGGGGGCCGGGCGAGCAGTACTTC
CDR3 protein: CASSFLPASGGPGEQYF

clone size: NA
J gene: TRBJ2-3
CDR3 length: 14
D gene: NA
V gene: TRBV4-2
CDR3 DNA: TGTGCCAGCAGCCGAAACCAGTTTGCAGATACGCAGTATTTT
CDR3 protein: CASSRNQFADTQYF

clone size: NA
J gene: TRBJ2-7
CDR3 length: 14
D gene: NA
V gene: TRBV6-5
CDR3 DNA: TGTGCCAGCAGGAACAGCCTCGACTCCTACGAGCAGTACTTC
CDR3 protein: CASRNSLDSYEQYF

clone size: few
J gene: TRBJ2-1
CDR3 length: 15
D gene: TRBD2
V gene: TRBV24-1
CDR3 DNA: TGTGCCACCAGTTTCGTAGCGGGAACCTACAATGAGCAGTTCTTC
CDR3 protein: CATSFVAGTYNEQFF

clone size: NA
J gene: TRBJ1-3
CDR3 length: 18
D gene: TRBD1
V gene: TRBV11-2
CDR3 DNA: TGTGCCAGCAGCCGGTCGGGGACAGGTGGAGAGTCTGGAAACACCATATATTTT
CDR3 protein: CASSRSGTGGESGNTIYF

clone size: few
J gene: TRBJ1-2
CDR3 length: 18
D gene: NA
V gene: TRBV3-1/TRBV3-2
CDR3 DNA: TGTGCCAGCAGCCAAGATATGCGGACAGAATCGACCTACGAGGGCTACACCTTC
CDR3 protein: CASSQDMRTESTYEGYTF

clone size: NA
J gene: TRBJ2-7
CDR3 length: 14
D gene: TRBD1
V gene: TRBV5-5
CDR3 DNA: TGTGCCAGCAGCTTGGCAGGGGGCTCGTACGAGCAGTACTTC
CDR3 protein: CASSLAGGSYEQYF